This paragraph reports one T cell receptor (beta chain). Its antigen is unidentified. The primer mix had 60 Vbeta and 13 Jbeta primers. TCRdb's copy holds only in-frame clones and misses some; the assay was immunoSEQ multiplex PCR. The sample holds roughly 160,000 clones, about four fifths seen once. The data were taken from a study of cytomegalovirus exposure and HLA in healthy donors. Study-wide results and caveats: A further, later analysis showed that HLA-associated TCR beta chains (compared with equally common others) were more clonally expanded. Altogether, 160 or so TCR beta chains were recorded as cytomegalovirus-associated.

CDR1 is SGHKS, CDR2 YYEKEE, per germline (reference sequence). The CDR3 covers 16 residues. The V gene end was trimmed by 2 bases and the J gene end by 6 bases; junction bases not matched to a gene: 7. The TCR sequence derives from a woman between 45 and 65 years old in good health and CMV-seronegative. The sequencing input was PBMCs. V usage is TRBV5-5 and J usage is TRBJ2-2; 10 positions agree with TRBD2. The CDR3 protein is CASSFGERGGAGELFF. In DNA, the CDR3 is TGTGCCAGCAGCTTCGGAGAGCGGGGGGGCGCCGGGGAGCTGTTTTTT.